This is a list of T cell receptor beta chains from one sample in a study of OX40 agonist ivuxolimab in advanced cancers. TCRdb's table, derived via immunoSEQ multiplex PCR, lists solely in-frame clones and lacks some. The table lists 60,000 or so clones, roughly nine tenths of them singletons. The sample in question was CD4+ or CD8+ T cells sorted from blood, obtained in a trial of the OX40 agonist ivuxolimab. These receptors were collected from an adult with an advanced solid tumor such as melanoma, head and neck, liver or kidney cancer. Both conserved end residues are part of each CDR3. The order of the fields is D gene, clone size, J gene, V gene, CDR3 protein, CDR3 DNA. A D gene is named only where the DNA matches it firmly. Only some rows state a clone size, as once, few, many or a class for expanded clones.

- - TRBJ2-2 TRBV9 CASSVATTGELFF TGTGCCAGCAGCGTAGCTACAACCGGGGAGCTGTTTTTT
- - TRBJ1-2 TRBV14 CASSQGRTQSNYGYTF TGTGCCAGCAGCCAAGGGCGGACTCAGTCGAACTATGGCTACACCTTC
- once TRBJ2-5 TRBV9 CASSVVGSAQETQYF TGTGCCAGCAGCGTAGTAGGGAGTGCACAAGAGACCCAGTACTTC
TRBD2 - TRBJ2-3 TRBV7-9 CASSDTSGMSTDTQYF TGTGCCAGCAGCGACACTAGCGGGATGAGCACAGATACGCAGTATTTT
- - TRBJ2-3 TRBV7-9 CASSPGGGPRQYF TGTGCCAGCAGCCCAGGTGGTGGGCCCCGGCAGTATTTT
- - TRBJ2-2 TRBV7-9 CASSLYEGLIGELFF TGTGCCAGCAGCTTATATGAGGGATTAATCGGGGAGCTGTTTTTT
- - TRBJ1-2 TRBV27 CASSKQSNYGYTF TGTGCCAGCAGCAAACAGTCGAACTATGGCTACACCTTC
- - TRBJ1-5 TRBV27 CASSPRRRGQQPQHF TGTGCCAGCAGTCCTCGTAGGAGAGGACAACAGCCCCAGCATTTT
- few TRBJ1-3 TRBV9 CASSGRNQNTIYF TGTGCCAGCAGCGGGCGAAACCAAAACACCATATATTTT
- - TRBJ2-7 TRBV9 CASSVGGSDYEQYF TGTGCCAGCAGCGTAGGGGGGAGCGACTACGAGCAGTACTTC
TRBD1 once TRBJ1-5 TRBV5-1 CASSYGTGGGPQHF TGCGCCAGCAGCTACGGGACAGGGGGAGGGCCCCAGCATTTT
TRBD1 once TRBJ2-5 TRBV4-1 CASSQDREETQYF TGCGCCAGCAGCCAGGACAGGGAAGAGACCCAGTACTTC
TRBD1 - TRBJ2-7 TRBV9 CASSVRDRYEQYF TGTGCCAGCAGCGTTAGGGACAGGTACGAGCAGTACTTC
- - TRBJ2-3 TRBV9 CASSVDGGSTDTQYF TGTGCCAGCAGCGTAGATGGGGGTAGCACAGATACGCAGTATTTT
- - TRBJ1-2 TRBV4-1 CASSQDSWLWGYTF TGCGCCAGCAGCCAAGACAGCTGGCTTTGGGGCTACACCTTC
TRBD2 - TRBJ2-3 TRBV7-2 CASSPLAGNTDTQYF TGTGCCAGCAGCCCCTTAGCGGGGAACACAGATACGCAGTATTTT
- - TRBJ2-1 TRBV28 CASTGRVNEQFF TGTGCCAGCACGGGGCGCGTTAATGAGCAGTTCTTC
- - TRBJ2-7 TRBV6-5 CASSPGGTPLYEQYF TGTGCCAGCAGTCCGGGCGGGACCCCTCTCTACGAGCAGTACTTC
- - TRBJ2-3 TRBV9 CASSVWGAGTDTQYF TGTGCCAGCAGCGTCTGGGGGGCCGGCACAGATACGCAGTATTTT
TRBD2 - TRBJ2-7 TRBV5-4 CASSPQESIAGGPAYEQYF TGTGCCAGCAGCCCCCAAGAGTCCATAGCGGGAGGGCCAGCTTACGAGCAGTACTTC
- once TRBJ2-1 TRBV5-4 CASSLAPRGPYNEQFF TGTGCCAGCAGCTTGGCCCCGCGGGGCCCCTACAATGAGCAGTTCTTC
- - TRBJ1-3 TRBV9 CASSGQSGTIYF TGTGCCAGCAGCGGGCAGTCGGGCACCATATATTTT
TRBD1 - TRBJ2-7 TRBV4-1 CASSQVQGAYEQYF TGCGCCAGCAGCCAAGTACAGGGGGCATACGAGCAGTACTTC
TRBD1 - TRBJ2-7 TRBV27 CASSTYTGGASYEQYF TGTGCCAGCAGTACGTACACAGGGGGAGCCTCCTACGAGCAGTACTTC
TRBD1 - TRBJ1-4 TRBV29-1 CSAYTQGTSMFF TGCAGCGCTTACACACAGGGGACTAGCATGTTTTTT
- once TRBJ1-5 TRBV19 CASSMVRGAGQPQHF TGTGCCAGTAGTATGGTCCGCGGAGCGGGACAGCCCCAGCATTTT
TRBD1 - TRBJ1-2 TRBV7-9 CASSPPGQISNYGYTF TGTGCCAGCAGCCCTCCGGGACAGATTTCTAACTATGGCTACACCTTC